Reported below is one TCR beta chain. The data belong to a study of blood T cell repertoires in COVID-19. Sequenced by immunoSEQ multiplex PCR; TCRdb stores in-frame clones only, minus some. The sample lists almost 50,000 clones, 84% occurring once. This clonotype was obtained from a man between 45 and 60 years old with acute or convalescent COVID-19. Source material: peripheral blood.

The CDR3 spells CSGGSGTSSNYGYTF. CDR3 nucleotides: TGCAGCGGTGGCTCCGGGACAAGTTCTAACTATGGCTACACCTTC. The V call is TRBV29-1, the J call TRBJ1-2, with D possibly TRBD1 on 6 matching bases. Germline V gene sequence: CDR1 SQVTM, CDR2 ANQGSEA. The ends were cut back, 7 bases at V and 0 bases at J, with 18 bases in the middle. CDR3 length: 15 residues.